The rows below give T cell receptor beta chains drawn from one sample of a study of Ad26.COV2.S vaccination and SARS-CoV-2 variants. Sequencing was performed with immunoSEQ multiplex PCR; in TCRdb, only in-frame clones are kept and a portion is missing. Here the sample spans roughly 500,000 clones, roughly nine tenths being singletons. The specimen was peripheral blood, collected in a trial of Ad26.COV2.S vaccine versus placebo. The receptor set was obtained from a person between 18 and 65 years old who received the Ad26.COV2.S COVID-19 vaccine or a placebo. CDR3s include the opening cysteine and the closing phenylalanine or tryptophan. Fields, in order: CDR3 protein, CDR3 DNA, V gene, clone size, J gene, D gene. D genes are given only for firm matches. Rows may omit the clone size; those that give it use once, few, many or a size class.

CASSLRAAAPQHF,TGTGCCAGCAGCTTAAGGGCCGCCGCGCCCCAGCATTTT,TRBV7-3,few,TRBJ1-5,.
CASSLWQGANEQFF,TGTGCCAGCAGCTTGTGGCAGGGGGCAAATGAGCAGTTCTTC,TRBV5-8,.,TRBJ2-1,TRBD1
CASSQVLGTGGANTGELFF,TGTGCCAGCAGTCAGGTCCTAGGTACCGGGGGCGCGAACACCGGGGAGCTGTTTTTT,TRBV27,.,TRBJ2-2,.
CASSYLDSWTGELFF,TGTGCCAGCAGTTACCTGGACAGTTGGACCGGGGAGCTGTTTTTT,TRBV6-5,few,TRBJ2-2,.
CASSIGRNYNSPLHF,TGTGCCAGTAGTATTGGGCGGAACTATAATTCACCCCTCCACTTT,TRBV19,.,TRBJ1-6,.
CASSRGQYTEAFF,TGCGCCAGCAGTCGAGGACAGTACACTGAAGCTTTCTTT,TRBV23-1,.,TRBJ1-1,.
CASSPGTLGNTEAFF,TGTGCCAGCTCACCCGGGACCTTGGGGAACACTGAAGCTTTCTTT,TRBV18,.,TRBJ1-1,.
CASSQDGSGRAYNSPLHF,TGTGCCAGCAGCCAAGACGGATCAGGGAGGGCCTATAATTCACCCCTCCACTTT,TRBV4-2,.,TRBJ1-6,.
CASSAIWLAFF,TGTGCCAGCAGTGCGATCTGGTTGGCTTTCTTT,TRBV2,once,TRBJ1-1,.
CASSKDRGPHQPQHF,TGTGCCAGTAGTAAGGACAGGGGGCCGCATCAGCCCCAGCATTTT,TRBV19,.,TRBJ1-5,TRBD1
CASSPGGFGANVLTF,TGTGCCAGCAGCCCGGGGGGCTTTGGGGCCAACGTCCTGACTTTC,TRBV5-6,once,TRBJ2-6,.
CSAGWSGYTF,TGCAGTGCAGGGTGGTCAGGCTACACCTTC,TRBV20-1,.,TRBJ1-2,.
CASADSHPNGYTF,TGCGCCAGCGCTGATAGCCACCCCAATGGCTACACCTTC,TRBV5-1,.,TRBJ1-2,.
CASSATNTGELFF,TGTGCCAGCAGCGCGACAAACACCGGGGAGCTGTTTTTT,TRBV9,.,TRBJ2-2,.
CASSLFPGLAGATRSSYNEQFF,TGCGCCAGCAGCTTATTTCCGGGACTAGCGGGGGCTACCAGGAGCTCCTACAATGAGCAGTTCTTC,TRBV5-1,.,TRBJ2-1,TRBD2
CASRDRGASTDTQYF,TGCGCCAGCAGGGACAGGGGTGCTAGCACAGATACGCAGTATTTT,TRBV5-1,.,TRBJ2-3,TRBD1
CASSPGQSGNTIYF,TGTGCCAGCTCACCCGGACAGTCAGGAAACACCATATATTTT,TRBV18,.,TRBJ1-3,.
CASSLRTGDTEAFF,TGTGCCAGCAGCTTGCGGACAGGTGACACTGAAGCTTTCTTT,TRBV7-9,.,TRBJ1-1,TRBD1
CASSPPEFSGGETQYF,TGTGCCAGCAGCCCCCCGGAGTTTAGCGGGGGCGAGACCCAGTACTTC,TRBV5-4,.,TRBJ2-5,TRBD2
CASSLVAGTPVTEAFF,TGTGCCAGCAGCTTAGTGGCCGGGACTCCGGTCACTGAAGCTTTCTTT,TRBV7-2,once,TRBJ1-1,.
CASSQQGLSGNTIYF,TGCGCCAGCAGCCAACAGGGCCTCTCTGGAAACACCATATATTTT,TRBV4-3,.,TRBJ1-3,.
CASSPGLAGVGGGETQYF,TGTGCCAGCAGCCCGGGACTAGCGGGAGTGGGTGGGGGAGAGACCCAGTACTTC,TRBV4-2,.,TRBJ2-5,TRBD2
CASSHIQGYEQYF,TGTGCCAGCTCCCATATTCAGGGGTACGAGCAGTACTTC,TRBV18,.,TRBJ2-7,.
CATSGGRENTGELFF,TGTGCCACCAGTGGGGGCAGAGAGAACACCGGGGAGCTGTTTTTT,TRBV24-1,.,TRBJ2-2,.
CASSIGGGQGTEAFF,TGTGCCAGTAGTATAGGCGGGGGGCAGGGCACTGAAGCTTTCTTT,TRBV19,.,TRBJ1-1,.
CASSYSRGANSYEQYF,TGTGCCAGCAGTTACTCGAGGGGGGCGAATTCCTACGAGCAGTACTTC,TRBV6-2/TRBV6-3,.,TRBJ2-7,.
CASSLSGHNANTGELFF,TGTGCCAGCAGTTTGTCGGGACATAACGCGAACACCGGGGAGCTGTTTTTT,TRBV27,.,TRBJ2-2,.
CASTFRGDGYTF,TGTGCCAGCACCTTCCGGGGGGATGGCTACACCTTC,TRBV6-5,.,TRBJ1-2,.
CASSQEGWGSGTGELFF,TGCGCCAGCAGCCAAGAGGGTTGGGGTTCGGGAACCGGGGAGCTGTTTTTT,TRBV4-3,.,TRBJ2-2,.
CASSSTGGMPGSQFF,TGTGCCAGCAGTTCCACCGGCGGTATGCCGGGATCCCAGTTCTTC,TRBV6-6,.,TRBJ2-1,.
CASSFTAGPTDTQYF,TGTGCCAGCAGCTTCACGGCAGGGCCAACAGATACGCAGTATTTT,TRBV7-7,.,TRBJ2-3,.
CASSLMAPDTQYF,TGTGCCAGCAGCTTGATGGCGCCAGATACGCAGTATTTT,TRBV5-8,.,TRBJ2-3,.
CASSVSRDNQPQHF,TGTGCCAGCAGCGTAAGTAGGGACAATCAGCCCCAGCATTTT,TRBV9,few,TRBJ1-5,.
CASSFLETPTGELFF,.,TRBV5-1,.,TRBJ2-2,.
CASSMTGSSYEQYF,TGTGCCAGTAGTATGACGGGGAGCTCCTACGAGCAGTACTTC,TRBV19,few,TRBJ2-7,.
CASSLGSYGYTF,TGTGCCAGCAGCTTGGGTTCGTATGGCTACACCTTC,TRBV4-2,.,TRBJ1-2,.
CASSLMGQLNTEAFF,TGTGCCAGCAGCTTAATGGGACAGCTGAACACTGAAGCTTTCTTT,TRBV13,.,TRBJ1-1,TRBD1
CASSPRQIYGYTF,TGTGCCAGCAGTCCGAGGCAGATCTATGGCTACACCTTC,TRBV6-5,.,TRBJ1-2,.
CASSQTPGRGGNRDIGNTIYF,TGTGCCAGCAGCCAAACCCCAGGGCGAGGTGGGAACAGGGATATCGGAAACACCATATATTTT,TRBV4-2,.,TRBJ1-3,.
CASSPVILTGGTDTQYF,TGCGCCAGCAGTCCCGTCATCCTGACAGGGGGCACAGATACGCAGTATTTT,TRBV5-1,.,TRBJ2-3,TRBD1
CASSLSTGRETQYF,TGTGCCAGCAGTTTATCGACAGGTAGAGAGACCCAGTACTTC,TRBV27,.,TRBJ2-5,.
CATSDPTGASTDTQYF,TGTGCCACCAGTGATCCCACAGGGGCCAGCACAGATACGCAGTATTTT,TRBV24-1,.,TRBJ2-3,TRBD1
CASSHGLDKETQYF,TGTGCCAGCAGCCACGGACTAGACAAAGAGACCCAGTACTTC,TRBV3-1/TRBV3-2,.,TRBJ2-5,TRBD2
CASSPILSSYNEQFF,TGTGCCAGCAGCCCGATCCTAAGCTCCTACAATGAGCAGTTCTTC,TRBV5-8,once,TRBJ2-1,.
CASSFFKQGWNTEAFF,TGTGCCAGCAGCTTTTTCAAGCAGGGGTGGAACACTGAAGCTTTCTTT,TRBV7-8,.,TRBJ1-1,.
CAVRTSGYTGELFF,TGTGCGGTCAGGACTAGCGGATACACCGGGGAGCTGTTTTTT,TRBV5-4,.,TRBJ2-2,TRBD2
CASRLISESLSTDTQYF,TGTGCAAGTCGCTTAATTTCGGAGTCCCTCTCCACAGATACGCAGTATTTT,TRBV12-2,.,TRBJ2-3,.
CASSRRNTGELFF,TGTGCCAGCAGCCGGCGGAACACCGGGGAGCTGTTTTTT,TRBV3-1/TRBV3-2,.,TRBJ2-2,.
CASTGFGSNEKLFF,TGTGCCAGCACGGGCTTCGGGTCTAATGAAAAACTGTTTTTT,TRBV6-5,.,TRBJ1-4,.
CASGSRVSHTEAFF,TGTGCCAGCGGATCCAGGGTATCCCACACTGAAGCTTTCTTT,TRBV19,.,TRBJ1-1,.
CASSLTDRQETQYF,TGTGCCAGCAGCTTAACTGATCGGCAAGAGACCCAGTACTTC,TRBV5-5,.,TRBJ2-5,.
CAWSHDLGGFQPQHF,TGTGCCTGGAGCCACGATTTGGGGGGCTTTCAGCCCCAGCATTTT,TRBV30,.,TRBJ1-5,.
CASSQDRGDLPQHF,TGTGCCAGCAGCCAAGATCGGGGGGATCTGCCCCAGCATTTT,TRBV3-1/TRBV3-2,.,TRBJ1-5,.
CASSYSPGQGTDTQYF,TGTGCCAGCAGTTATTCGCCGGGACAGGGTACAGATACGCAGTATTTT,TRBV6-2/TRBV6-3,many,TRBJ2-3,TRBD1
CASSGGRAQDQPQHF,TGTGCCAGCAGTGGTGGTCGGGCTCAAGATCAGCCCCAGCATTTT,TRBV7-9,once,TRBJ1-5,.
CAIRPGQGGFYGYTF,TGTGCCATCAGGCCGGGACAGGGGGGTTTCTATGGCTACACCTTC,TRBV10-3,few,TRBJ1-2,TRBD1
CASSSPRGGKSTEAFF,TGTGCCAGCAGCTCCCCCCGTGGGGGTAAATCGACTGAAGCTTTCTTT,TRBV7-9,.,TRBJ1-1,.
CATSRGQSYQETQYF,TGTGCCACCAGCAGAGGGCAGTCCTACCAAGAGACCCAGTACTTC,TRBV15,.,TRBJ2-5,.